Each of the 3 T cell receptor beta chains below was sequenced from the same sample in a study of blood T cell repertoires in COVID-19. The protocol was immunoSEQ multiplex PCR, while the TCRdb copy is restricted to in-frame clones and leaves out a portion. The sample shows about 160,000 clones, 80% to 90% of them seen only once. Sequencing used peripheral blood. The receptors stem from a woman in her fifties or sixties who had recovered from COVID-19.

The chain recombines TRBV1 with TRBJ2-5; TRBD1, as called in the table, went unchecked against the DNA. TRBV1 is given as a pseudogene. The CDR3 is 14 residues long. CDR3 sequence: CTSSPYRAGETQYF. CDR3 nucleotides: TGCACCAGCAGCCCATACAGGGCTGGAGAGACCCAGTACTTC.

The chain is built from TRBV27 and TRBJ2-7, with D perhaps TRBD1 (5 bases). V gave up 5 bases and J gave up 4 bases, with 12 bases separating them. The CDR3 has 13 amino acids. Germline V gene sequence: CDR1 MNHEY, CDR2 SMNVEV (reference sequence). For the CDR3, the DNA is TGTGCCAGCAGTGCCCGCTCAGGGTACGAGCAGTACTTC. Translated, it gives CASSARSGYEQYF.

J is TRBJ2-3 and V is TRBV5-1, with TRBD2 matching over 8 bases. Germline V gives CDR1 SGHRS, CDR2 YFSETQ. Trimming at V came to 4 bases and at J to 5 bases, leaving 6 bases not matched to a gene. This CDR3 contains 14 residues. The CDR3 is CASSISGEEDTQYF. The CDR3 DNA reads TGCGCCAGCAGCATTAGCGGGGAGGAAGATACGCAGTATTTT.